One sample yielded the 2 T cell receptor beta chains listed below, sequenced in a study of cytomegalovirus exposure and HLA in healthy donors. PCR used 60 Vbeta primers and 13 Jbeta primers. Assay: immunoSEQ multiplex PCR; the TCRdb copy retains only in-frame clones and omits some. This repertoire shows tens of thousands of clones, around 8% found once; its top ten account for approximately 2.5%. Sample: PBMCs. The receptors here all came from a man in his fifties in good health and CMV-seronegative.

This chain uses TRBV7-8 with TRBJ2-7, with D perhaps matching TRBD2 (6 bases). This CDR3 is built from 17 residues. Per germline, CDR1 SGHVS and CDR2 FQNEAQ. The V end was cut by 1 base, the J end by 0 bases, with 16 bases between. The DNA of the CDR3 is TGTGCCAGCAGCTTAGTATCGAATCGGGGGAACTCCTACGAGCAGTACTTC. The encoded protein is CASSLVSNRGNSYEQYF.

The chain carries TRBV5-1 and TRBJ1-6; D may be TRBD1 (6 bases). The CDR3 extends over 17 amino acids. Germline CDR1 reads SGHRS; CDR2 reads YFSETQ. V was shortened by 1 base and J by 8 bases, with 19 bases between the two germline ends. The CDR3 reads CASSLWAEGVLDSPLHF. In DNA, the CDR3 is TGCGCCAGCAGCTTGTGGGCCGAGGGGGTACTCGATTCACCCCTCCACTTT.